Listed here are 29 T cell receptor beta chains from one sample, sequenced in a study of T cells expressing NK-cell markers (dated by TCRdb to about 2020). Receptor libraries were prepared by 5' RACE. Sequenced on an Illumina HiSeq 2000. Once TCRdb had reprocessed the reads, it stored one entry per CDR3 protein sequence and supplied no DNA. The sample's table covers about 550,000 distinct CDR3 sequences. Clones ranked in the top ten supply roughly 3.4% of the sample. The sequencing sample was made of blood T cells: a sorted CD56 or NKG2C T cell subset, CD4+ or CD8+ T cells, or bulk PBMC T cells (not recorded which). The receptors here all came from a man between 18 and 29 years old in good health. Donor details come from another sample of the same person, matched by shared clones.

The J gene is TRBJ1-6, the V gene TRBV5-1; TCRdb lists TRBD1, though no DNA is available to test this call. This CDR3 region has 15 residues. Germline assignment: CDR1 SGHRS and CDR2 YFSETQ. CDR3 protein: CASSKRQELNSPLHF.

This chain links TRBV6-1 with TRBJ2-2. The CDR3 runs 15 residues. CDR1 and CDR2 from the germline V gene are MNHNS and SASEGT. The CDR3 is CASSPRVTTAGELFF.

The chain combines TRBV4-1 with TRBJ2-1; TCRdb designates TRBD2, a call that cannot be tested without DNA. Germline V gene lookup returns CDR1 MGHRA and CDR2 YSYEKL. CDR3 length: 14 residues. CDR3 protein: CASSQDGGTSEQFF.

V gene TRBV3-1 combines with J gene TRBJ2-5; lacking DNA, the TRBD1 call made by TCRdb goes unchecked. The CDR3 has 17 residues. Looked up from germline, CDR1 is LGHDT and CDR2 is YNNKEL (reference sequence). The CDR3 loop is CASSHNLFQGGMVTQYF.

The rearrangement joins TRBV5-1 to TRBJ1-1; absent DNA, TCRdb's TRBD1 call cannot be checked. Germline V lookup: CDR1 SGHRS, CDR2 YFSETQ. This CDR3 is 14 amino acids long. CDR3 sequence: CASSSRTGETEAFF.

V is TRBV6-2 or TRBV6-3 and J is TRBJ2-2; TCRdb indicates TRBD1, and absent DNA this call remains unverified. The CDR3 runs 13 residues. The germline CDR1 and CDR2 sequences are MNHEY and SVGEGT. The chain's CDR3 is CASTRAGTGELFF.

This chain links TRBV15 with TRBJ2-5. In germline, CDR1 is LNHNV, CDR2 YYDKDF (reference sequence). This CDR3 spans 13 amino acids. The CDR3 is CATSRVPAETQYF. Full variable domain (rest looked up from reference TRBV15 and TRBJ2-5): DAMVIQNPRYQVTQFGKPVTLSCSQTLNHNVMYWYQQKSSQAPKLLFHYYDKDFNNEADTPDNFQSRRPNTSFCFLDIRSPGLGDTAMYLCATSRVPAETQYFGPGTRLLVL.

The genes are TRBV20-1 and TRBJ1-5; the D call of TRBD1 rests on TCRdb alone, since no DNA is present to check it. The germline V gene has CDR1 DFQATT and CDR2 SNEGSKA (reference sequence). The CDR3 has 13 residues. CDR3 amino acids: CSARDFGTQPQHF.

The rearrangement links TRBV6-2 or TRBV6-3 to TRBJ2-3; the TCRdb D gene call, TRBD1, has no DNA to confirm it. CDR3 size: 15 residues. The V gene's germline CDR1 is MNHEY and CDR2 SVGEGT. This CDR3 reads CASSNRQTYTDTQYF.

V and J are TRBV5-1 and TRBJ2-2. CDR1 SGHRS and CDR2 YFSETQ come from the germline V gene. The CDR3 consists of 14 residues. The CDR3 here is CASSGYSNTGELFF.

V usage is TRBV5-1 and J usage is TRBJ2-3; absent DNA, TCRdb's TRBD1 call cannot be checked. The CDR3 length is 15 residues. The germline V gene encodes CDR1 SGHRS and CDR2 YFSETQ. CDR3 protein: CASSLRGQVTDTQYF.

The rearrangement links TRBV12-3 or TRBV12-4 to TRBJ2-7; TCRdb proposes TRBD1, but this gene call is untestable without DNA. This CDR3 contains 14 residues. This chain's CDR3 is CASSLLRTGNEQYF.

The chain combines TRBV9 with TRBJ1-3. There are 15 residues in the CDR3. Germline CDR1 reads SGDLS; CDR2 reads YYNGEE. This chain's CDR3 is CASSVLGSSGNTIYF.

The chain combines TRBV7-3 with TRBJ2-1; lacking DNA, the TRBD2 call made by TCRdb goes unchecked. Germline V lookup: CDR1 SGHTA, CDR2 FQGTGA. The CDR3 sequence is 18 residues long. The CDR3 loop is CASSPRAGLASSYNEQFF.

The V and J genes are TRBV12-3 or TRBV12-4 and TRBJ1-1. This CDR3 spans 15 amino acids. The CDR3 protein is CASSLQITANTEAFF.

The chain carries TRBV12-3 or TRBV12-4 and TRBJ2-1; TCRdb's D call, TRBD1, is unchecked because there is no DNA. The CDR3 is made up of 13 amino acids. CDR3 in amino acids: CASKRPAPDEQFF.

The CDR3 sequence is CSARDLLRGSYNEQFF. The V call is TRBV20-1, the J call TRBJ2-1. The CDR3 has 16 residues. Germline CDR1 and CDR2: DFQATT and SNEGSKA (reference sequence).

This chain uses TRBV7-2 with TRBJ2-7. CDR1 SGHTA and CDR2 FQGNSA come from the germline V gene. This CDR3 is 14 amino acids long. The CDR3: CASSFEVRSSEQYF. Based on the CDR3 plus reference TRBV7-2 and TRBJ2-7, the full variable domain is GAGVSQSPSNKVTEKGKDVELRCDPISGHTALYWYRQSLGQGLEFLIYFQGNSAPDKSGLPSDRFSAERTGGSVSTLTIQRTQQEDSAVYLCASSFEVRSSEQYFGPGTRLTVT.

The chain is built from TRBV3-1 and TRBJ1-5. The CDR3 loop spans 14 amino acids. CDR1 is LGHDT, CDR2 YNNKEL, per germline (reference sequence). The chain's CDR3 is CASSQDPTYQPQHF. The full variable domain, its missing parts supplied by reference TRBV3-1 and TRBJ1-5, is DTAVSQTPKYLVTQMGNDKSIKCEQNLGHDTMYWYKQDSKKFLKIMFSYNNKELIINETVPNRFSPKSPDKAHLNLHINSLELGDSAVYFCASSQDPTYQPQHFGDGTRLSIL.

The chain combines TRBV15 with TRBJ1-5; TCRdb selects TRBD1, and the lack of DNA leaves this call unchecked. The germline gives CDR1 LNHNV, CDR2 YYDKDF (reference sequence). This CDR3 comprises 17 residues. The CDR3 loop is CATLDLNTGVGNQPQHF.

CDR3: CASSLVRGLPPDTQYF. The chain joins TRBV11-2 to TRBJ2-3; TCRdb lists TRBD2, though no DNA is available to test this call. This CDR3 has 16 amino acids. Germline-derived CDR1 and CDR2 are SGHAT and FQNNGV.

The V gene is TRBV6-1, the J gene TRBJ2-3; TCRdb names TRBD2, which stays unverified in the absence of DNA. CDR1 is MNHNS and CDR2 is SASEGT in the germline V gene. The CDR3 totals 15 residues. The CDR3 loop reads CASSPQREPTDTQYF.

J is TRBJ2-1 and V is TRBV18; TCRdb proposes TRBD2, but this gene call is untestable without DNA. CDR1 KGHSH and CDR2 LQKENI come from the germline V gene. This CDR3 is 19 amino acids long. The CDR3 loop reads CASSPPLRLDPISYNEQFF.

This chain joins TRBV18 and TRBJ2-5; TCRdb's assignment of TRBD1 cannot be checked, as there is no DNA. Germline-derived CDR1 and CDR2 are KGHSH and LQKENI. The CDR3 loop spans 15 amino acids. CDR3 amino acids: CASSPRQGLRETQYF.

J is TRBJ2-4 and V is TRBV29-1. Per the germline V gene, CDR1 is SQVTM and CDR2 is ANQGSEA. This CDR3 has 13 residues. CDR3 region: CSVVGEAKNIQYF.

The J gene is TRBJ1-6, the V gene TRBV5-1. Germline V CDR1 and CDR2: SGHRS, YFSETQ. The CDR3 has 14 amino acids. CDR3 amino acids: CATSMDGYNSPLHF.

V gene TRBV2 combines with J gene TRBJ2-3. This CDR3 has 13 amino acids. Per the germline V gene, CDR1 is SNHLY and CDR2 is FYNNEI. The CDR3 protein is CATRERRTDTQYF.

The chain recombines TRBV7-6 with TRBJ2-2. Looked up from germline, CDR1 is SGHVS and CDR2 is FNYEAQ. CDR3 length: 16 residues. The CDR3 protein is CASSLREDPYAGELFF.

This CDR3 is CASTLTGSGNEQFF. The rearrangement uses TRBV5-1 and TRBJ2-1; TCRdb's D call, TRBD2, is unchecked because there is no DNA. Germline CDR1 and CDR2: SGHRS and YFSETQ. The CDR3 contains 14 residues. The full variable domain, with the rest looked up from reference TRBV5-1 and TRBJ2-1, is KAGVTQTPRYLIKTRGQQVTLSCSPISGHRSVSWYQQTPGQGLQFLFEYFSETQRNKGNFPGRFSGRQFSNSRSEMNVSTLELGDSALYLCASTLTGSGNEQFFGPGTRLTVL.